Shown below are 26 T cell receptor beta chains from a single sample sequenced in a study of T cell repertoires in cytomegalovirus infection. TCRdb independently ran MiXCR on the reads; one entry per CDR3 protein. This sample has 110,000 or so distinct CDR3 sequences; more than 30% occur once, and the top ten carry 41%. Their antigen targets remain unknown. Sequenced here: CD8+ T cells from cultured PBMCs, sampled from culture after CMV antigen stimulation. These receptors all come from a human donor in good health (CMV status not recorded). Some clones in this sample may be carry-over from other donors' samples.

This clonotype has just a few counts. The chain uses TRBV19 and TRBJ2-7, with TRBD1 matching over 7 bases. Per the germline V gene, CDR1 is LNHDA and CDR2 is SQIVND (reference sequence). The CDR3 spans 15 residues. The junction had 8 bases not matched to a gene; V was cut back by 3 bases and J by 3 bases. CDR3 in amino acids: CASSMEPGQRYEQYF. CDR3 nucleotide sequence: TGTGCCAGTAGTATGGAACCGGGACAGCGCTACGAGCAGTACTTC. Looking up the rest from reference TRBV19 and TRBJ2-7 gives the full variable domain: DGGITQSPKYLFRKEGQNVTLSCEQNLNHDAMYWYRQDPGQGLRLIYYSQIVNDFQKGDIAEGYSVSREKKESFPLTVTSAQKNPTAFYLCASSMEPGQRYEQYFGPGTRLTVT.

The chain uses TRBV6-5 and TRBJ1-5; D is unclear. The CDR3 consists of 14 residues. CDR1 is MNHEY, CDR2 SVGAGI, per germline. V was clipped by 0 bases and J by 1 base, with 4 bases between them. CDR3 protein: CASSYSVSNQPQHF. The CDR3, as DNA: TGTGCCAGCAGTTACTCAGTCAGCAATCAGCCCCAGCATTTT.

This chain links TRBV7-9 with TRBJ2-6; D is perhaps TRBD2 (5 bases). Germline V CDR1 and CDR2: SEHNR, FQNEAQ (reference sequence). The ends were cut back, 1 base at V and 12 bases at J, with 25 bases in the middle. This CDR3 region has 18 residues. Here the CDR3 DNA reads TGTGCCAGCAGCTTAGTTCGAGAGGGCGCCCGTCTATCGAGCGTCCTGACTTTC. It yields the protein CASSLVREGARLSSVLTF.

The gene calls are TRBV19 and TRBJ1-2, with TRBD1 as a possible D gene (5 bases). V shed 7 bases and J shed 2 bases, with 17 bases lying between them. The germline V gene has CDR1 LNHDA and CDR2 SQIVND (reference sequence). The CDR3 loop spans 15 amino acids. As DNA, the CDR3 is TGTGCCAGTACCCAAACGGGACCGCAGAACTATGGCTACACCTTC. It encodes CASTQTGPQNYGYTF.

The gene calls are TRBV6-5 and TRBJ1-1; possibly TRBD1 for D (5 bases). This CDR3 is built from 17 residues. Trimming shortened V by 7 bases and J by 0 bases, and 21 bases separated the two germline ends. Germline V gene data show CDR1 as MNHEY and CDR2 as SVGAGI. In DNA form, the CDR3 reads TGTGCCAGCATTACAACTCGCGAGGGACCGATGAACACTGAAGCTTTCTTT. This codes for CASITTREGPMNTEAFF.

There are a few counts of this clonotype. V gene TRBV28 combines with J gene TRBJ2-3, with 11 bases matching TRBD1. This CDR3 region has 16 residues. Unmatched junction bases numbered 8, after V lost 6 bases and J lost 3 bases. CDR1 and CDR2 from the germline V gene are MDHEN and SYDVKM. The CDR3 DNA reads TGTGCCAGCAGCTCCCGGGACAGGGGGTTGACAGATACGCAGTATTTT. This gives the protein CASSSRDRGLTDTQYF.

The chain employs TRBV7-9 and TRBJ1-4, with D maybe TRBD1 (5 bases). V was clipped by 5 bases and J by 8 bases, with 18 bases between them. The CDR3 runs 15 residues. Germline V CDR1 and CDR2: SEHNR, FQNEAQ (reference sequence). The CDR3 DNA is TGTGCCAGCAGCCCGCGCGGTGGCCGGGACGAAAAACTGTTTTTT. Its protein product is CASSPRGGRDEKLFF.

This clonotype turned up a few times. The rearrangement joins TRBV7-2 to TRBJ2-1; 9 nucleotides align to TRBD1. CDR1 and CDR2 from the germline V gene are SGHTA and FQGNSA. With 0 bases clipped from V and 5 bases from J, the junction kept 5 bases outside the gene matches. The CDR3 covers 16 residues. The CDR3, as DNA: TGTGCCAGCAGCTTAGCGGTAGGGGACAGGGACAATGAGCAGTTCTTC. It encodes CASSLAVGDRDNEQFF.

This clonotype was seen more than once but under ten times. The CDR3 region is CASSETGLSEKLFF. The CDR3 bases are TGTGCCAGCAGTGAAACAGGATTAAGTGAAAAACTGTTTTTT. This chain uses TRBV6-1 with TRBJ1-4, with D perhaps matching TRBD1 (5 bases). This CDR3 has 14 residues. V was trimmed by 2 bases and J by 7 bases, leaving 11 bases between them. Looked up from germline, CDR1 is MNHNS and CDR2 is SASEGT.

The rearrangement uses TRBV6-2 or TRBV6-3 and TRBJ2-7; tentative D call: TRBD1 (5 bases). The V gene lost 6 bases and the J gene lost 2 bases, with 11 bases spanning the gap. The CDR3 loop spans 13 amino acids. Per germline, CDR1 MNHEY and CDR2 SVGEGT. CDR3 nucleotide sequence: TGTGCCAGCAGCCCGACGGACACCTACGAGCAGTACTTC. Amino acids: CASSPTDTYEQYF.

The J gene is TRBJ2-2, the V gene TRBV4-3, with D possibly TRBD2 on 5 matching bases. V dropped 1 base and J dropped 7 bases, with 10 bases sitting between them. The CDR3 has 14 amino acids. The germline V gene encodes CDR1 LGHNA and CDR2 YSLEER. For the CDR3, the DNA is TGCGCCAGCAGCCAAGGCGCGGGTAACGGGGAGCTGTTTTTT. It specifies CASSQGAGNGELFF.

The chain couples TRBV6-1 to TRBJ1-2; tentatively, D is TRBD1 (5 bases). In germline, CDR1 is MNHNS, CDR2 SASEGT. V lost 7 bases to trimming and J lost 8 bases, with 17 bases between them. This CDR3 has 13 amino acids. CDR3 amino acids: CASTERGIGGYTF. Here the CDR3 DNA reads TGTGCCAGCACCGAACGGGGGATAGGAGGCTACACCTTC.

The chain combines TRBV4-1 with TRBJ1-3; D is uncertain. The CDR3 runs 15 residues. CDR1 is MGHRA and CDR2 is YSYEKL in the germline V gene. Trimming cost V 1 base and J 3 bases, with 10 bases left between them. The CDR3 protein is CASSQARESGNTIYF. The DNA for the CDR3 is TGCGCCAGCAGCCAAGCAAGAGAAAGTGGAAACACCATATATTTT.

The V call is TRBV6-6, the J call TRBJ1-5, with 11 bases lining up with TRBD1. The CDR3 covers 18 residues. CDR1 is MNHNY, CDR2 SVGAGI, per germline (reference sequence). V dropped 2 bases and J dropped 6; count of bases not matched to a gene: 12. The CDR3 DNA reads TGTGCCAGCAGTTACAGAGGACAGGGGGCGACCATTTTTCAGCCCCAGCATTTT. Translation gives CASSYRGQGATIFQPQHF.

The chain links TRBV7-2 to TRBJ2-7; D unresolved. V was pared by 4 bases and J by 2 bases, with 12 bases between. Looked up from germline, CDR1 is SGHTA and CDR2 is FQGNSA. The CDR3 loop spans 14 amino acids. CDR3 region: CASSSHTPTYEQYF. DNA of the CDR3: TGTGCCAGCAGCTCGCACACCCCAACCTACGAGCAGTACTTC.

In its sample, this clonotype was seen many times. The chain recombines TRBV7-2 with TRBJ1-1; TRBD1 matches 7 bases. The CDR3 sequence is 14 residues long. Germline-derived CDR1 and CDR2 are SGHTA and FQGNSA. Germline trimming cut 4 bases from V and 6 bases from J; bases unmatched to any gene: 8. This CDR3 reads CASSSTGVYAEAFF. The CDR3 DNA sequence: TGTGCCAGCAGCTCCACAGGGGTTTACGCTGAAGCTTTCTTT.

This chain uses TRBV20-1 with TRBJ1-4, with D possibly TRBD1 on 5 matching bases. The CDR3 totals 16 residues. Germline loops: CDR1 DFQATT, CDR2 SNEGSKA (reference sequence). Trimming pared 3 bases from V and 2 bases from J, leaving 16 bases between. The CDR3 DNA reads TGCAGTGCTAGCTCCGAGGGGCTCGGCACTAATGAAAAACTGTTTTTT. It specifies CSASSEGLGTNEKLFF.

This sequence joins TRBV28 and TRBJ2-7; TRBD1 aligns across 9 bases. In germline, CDR1 is MDHEN, CDR2 SYDVKM. V was clipped by 10 bases and J by 1 base; unmatched bases: 14. This CDR3 comprises 16 residues. The CDR3 sequence is CAIHPGQGYLSYEQYF. DNA of the CDR3: TGTGCCATACATCCCGGACAGGGGTATTTGTCCTACGAGCAGTACTTC.

This chain uses TRBV12-3 or TRBV12-4 with TRBJ2-2, with D perhaps TRBD2 (5 bases). This CDR3 is built from 15 residues. Trimming cost V 3 bases and J 3 bases, with 11 bases left between them. The CDR3, as DNA: TGTGCCAGCAGTTTCAGGACTTTTGACACCGGGGAGCTGTTTTTT. Translation gives CASSFRTFDTGELFF.

This clonotype was counted only a few times. The chain carries TRBV7-6 and TRBJ2-2; D assignment may be TRBD1 or TRBD2 (5 bases each). The V gene's germline CDR1 is SGHVS and CDR2 FNYEAQ. This CDR3 contains 18 residues. V was cut by 3 bases and J by 0 bases, with 17 bases left in between. CDR3 DNA sequence: TGTGCCAGCAGCTTCGGGACGGAACAAACTTCGAACACCGGGGAGCTGTTTTTT. Translated: CASSFGTEQTSNTGELFF.

In this sample, this clonotype turned up a few times. The chain joins TRBV9 to TRBJ2-7, with no clear D. The CDR3 spans 14 residues. Deletions cut 4 bases from V and 5 bases from J, with 16 bases between. In germline, CDR1 is SGDLS, CDR2 YYNGEE. CDR3 region: CASSPRPQPDEQYF. The CDR3 DNA reads as TGTGCCAGCAGCCCACGCCCCCAGCCGGACGAGCAGTACTTC.

This chain joins TRBV7-6 and TRBJ2-2, with a tentative D call TRBD1 (5 bases). Trimming shortened V by 5 bases and J by 2 bases, and 15 bases separated the two germline ends. CDR1 and CDR2 from the germline V gene are SGHVS and FNYEAQ. The length of the CDR3 is 16 residues. Written as DNA, the CDR3 is TGTGCCAGCAGCAGATATTTAGGGGTAAACACCGGGGAGCTGTTTTTT. It translates to CASSRYLGVNTGELFF.

This sequence joins TRBV6-5 and TRBJ2-7, with a tentative D call TRBD2 (6 bases). Germline V lookup: CDR1 MNHEY, CDR2 SVGAGI. The CDR3 sequence is 13 residues long. The V end was cut by 7 bases, the J end by 2 bases, with 12 bases between. The CDR3 coding sequence is TGTGCCAGCAACCCGGCGGGGACCTACGAGCAGTACTTC. Its protein product is CASNPAGTYEQYF.

This clonotype was found many times. The chain uses TRBV7-2 and TRBJ2-7, with 8 positions matching TRBD2. In germline, CDR1 is SGHTA, CDR2 FQGNSA. CDR3 size: 14 residues. V shed 4 bases, J shed 6 bases, and the junction held 8 bases outside the gene matches. CDR3 in amino acids: CASSSGGTVREQYF. The CDR3 region has the DNA TGTGCCAGCAGCTCGGGGGGGACTGTACGCGAGCAGTACTTC.

CDR3 protein: CASSLRGNRYGYTF. The CDR3 DNA reads TGTGCCAGCAGCTTACGAGGCAACCGCTATGGCTACACCTTC. The chain is built from TRBV11-2 and TRBJ1-2; D ambiguous. The germline V gene has CDR1 SGHAT and CDR2 FQNNGV. The CDR3 runs to 14 residues. V lost 2 bases and J lost 4, with 11 bases in between.

V is TRBV4-1 and J is TRBJ1-3, with D perhaps TRBD1 (5 bases). With 0 bases removed from V and 2 bases from J, the gap between germline ends came to 8 bases. Germline V gene data show CDR1 as MGHRA and CDR2 as YSYEKL. CDR3 length: 15 residues. CDR3 amino acids: CASSQDWGTGNTIYF. The CDR3 nucleotides are TGCGCCAGCAGCCAAGACTGGGGGACTGGAAACACCATATATTTT.